These 18 T cell receptor beta chains were all obtained from the same sample, sequenced in a study of tumor-infiltrating lymphocytes in primary liver carcinoma. Without any cell sorting, roughly 20-32 mg of bulk tissue yielded co-extracted RNA and DNA. TCR beta cDNA came from roughly 0.45 ug total RNA, primed with a constant-region primer. Employing slightly modified ARM-PCR, three nested multiplex PCR rounds were run, and these gave rise to the TCR beta libraries. Running around 10 cycles apiece, the first two PCR rounds relied on TRBV1-TRBV30 forward primers together with a C-beta reverse primer. TCRdb called the multiplex PCR reads again in MiXCR, with one record for every CDR3 protein. The sample records approximately 190,000 distinct CDR3 sequences, around four fifths being singletons. The sample was tumor tissue from primary liver carcinoma. These receptors were taken from a man aged 35 to 55 with primary liver carcinoma and hepatitis B virus infection.

Remarks on this clonotype: At one boundary the junction diverges from the germline segment, which might be a read error. J is TRBJ2-3 and V is TRBV11-2; TRBD2 agrees at 9 bases. Germline loops: CDR1 SGHAT, CDR2 FQNNGV. The CDR3 consists of 15 residues. The DNA for the CDR3 is TGTGCCGGCAGCGATAGCGGGAGATTTACAGATACGCGCTATTTT. Protein: CAGSDSGRFTDTRYF.

As regards this clonotype: A single base separates this from a much larger clone, so it may be a read error. The gene calls are TRBV28 and TRBJ2-7, with D perhaps assigned TRBD1 or TRBD2 (7 bases each). Between the trimmed V and J ends, which lost 1 base and 5 bases, there was a span of 9 bases. Germline V gene sequence: CDR1 MDHEN, CDR2 SYDVKM. This CDR3 spans 13 amino acids. The CDR3 loop reads CASSLSGGDEQYF. For the CDR3, the DNA is TGTGCCAGCAGTTTATCAGGGGGGGACGAGCAGTACTTC.

This clonotype was seen ten or more times. The chain is built from TRBV9 and TRBJ1-6; 7 bases are shared with TRBD1. V dropped 2 bases and J dropped 0; count of bases not matched to a gene: 5. Germline values: CDR1 SGDLS, CDR2 YYNGEE. The CDR3 length is 17 residues. CDR3 region: CASSVGGQSSYNSPLHF. The CDR3 DNA is TGTGCCAGCAGCGTGGGGGGACAGAGCTCCTATAATTCACCCCTCCACTTT.

As for this clonotype: One end of the junction is discordant with germline, which a read error may explain. This chain links TRBV11-2 with TRBJ2-2; perhaps D is TRBD1 or TRBD2 (5 bases each). The CDR3 has 14 residues. Per germline, CDR1 SGHAT and CDR2 FQNNGV. CDR3 loop: CASNTDSDTGELFF. CDR3 DNA: TGTGCTAGCAACACAGACTCGGACACCGGGGAGCTGTTTTTC.

The chain links TRBV29-1 to TRBJ1-1; the D gene is possibly TRBD1 (5 bases). Germline-derived CDR1 and CDR2 are SQVTM and ANQGSEA. Trimming shortened V by 5 bases and J by 0 bases, and 16 bases separated the two germline ends. CDR3 length: 15 amino acids. The CDR3 sequence: CSVCAGRGMNTEAFF. The CDR3, as DNA: TGCAGCGTTTGCGCAGGGCGGGGCATGAACACTGAAGCTTTCTTT. The whole variable domain, filled in from reference TRBV29-1 and TRBJ1-1, reads SAVISQKPSRDICQRGTSLTIQCQVDSQVTMMFWYRQQPGQSLTLIATANQGSEATYESGFVIDKFPISRPNLTFSTLTVSNMSPEDSSIYLCSVCAGRGMNTEAFFGQGTRLTVV.

As regards this clonotype: An end of the junction does not agree with germline; a read error may underlie this. The chain has TRBV29-1 and TRBJ1-2; 12 bases fit TRBD1. The CDR3 covers 15 residues. CDR1 SQVTM and CDR2 ANQGSEA come from the germline V gene. CDR3 protein: CSMSGQGAGNYGFTF. DNA for the CDR3: TGCAGCATGTCGGGACAGGGGGCCGGCAACTATGGCTTCACCTTC.

This clonotype showed up just once. The V and J genes are TRBV5-5 and TRBJ2-2; D ambiguous. V was shortened by 5 bases and J by 3 bases, with 14 bases between the two germline ends. The CDR3 length is 15 residues. Germline CDR1 SGHKS, CDR2 YYEKEE (reference sequence). CDR3 loop: CASSGISLYTGELFF. DNA of the CDR3: TGTGCCAGCAGTGGGATTAGCCTCTACACCGGGGAGCTGTTTTTT.

As to this clonotype: The conserved closing phenylalanine or tryptophan is absent in this CDR3, likely reflecting a read error. The chain links TRBV5-4 to TRBJ2-3, with TRBD2 identical over 9 bases. J lost 2 bases, V lost 5 bases, and 9 bases had no gene match. The CDR3 is made up of 16 amino acids. CDR1 is SGHNT and CDR2 is YYREEE in the germline V gene (reference sequence). The CDR3 nucleotides are TGTGCCAGCAGTTTACTCGCGGGAGGGCCCACAGATACGCAGTATTAT. It encodes CASSLLAGGPTDTQYY.

Note on this clonotype: A read error may account for a junction end that differs from germline. CDR3 sequence: CASSQGLAGAYTQYF. The CDR3 DNA sequence: TGCGCCAGCAGCCAAGGACTAGCGGGAGCATATACGCAGTACTTT. The rearrangement links TRBV4-1 to TRBJ2-3; 12 bases align to TRBD2. Germline assignment: CDR1 MGHRA and CDR2 YSYEKL. The CDR3 has 15 residues.

About this clonotype itself: Sequence at one end of the junction differs from germline and may be a read error. The chain combines TRBV7-9 with TRBJ2-1; 8 bases are shared with TRBD2. This CDR3 spans 17 amino acids. CDR1 SEHNR and CDR2 FQNEAQ come from the germline V gene (reference sequence). In DNA, the CDR3 is TGTGCCATCAGCCGCACTAGCGGACAACTAAACTACAATGAGCAGTTCTTC. Protein sequence: CAISRTSGQLNYNEQFF. Full variable domain (outside the CDR3, taken from reference TRBV7-9 and TRBJ2-1): DTGVSQNPRHKITKRGQNVTFRCDPISEHNRLYWYRQTLGQGPEFLTYFQNEAQLEKSRLLSDRFSAERPKGSFSTLEIQRTEQGDSAMYLCAISRTSGQLNYNEQFFGPGTRLTVL.

The gene calls are TRBV12-3 or TRBV12-4 and TRBJ1-6, with 7 bases matching TRBD1. With V trimmed by 5 bases and J by 19 bases, 20 bases remained unmatched. The CDR3 loop spans 15 amino acids. CDR3 amino acids: CASSPPGQNNSRLHF. As DNA, the CDR3 is TGTGCCAGCAGTCCGCCGGGACAGAATAATTCACGCCTTCACTTT.

The table lists this clonotype with a count of one. At one boundary the junction diverges from the germline segment, which might be a read error. The chain recombines TRBV29-1 with TRBJ2-2; D is perhaps TRBD2 (5 bases). From germline, CDR1 is SQVTM and CDR2 ANQGSEA. This CDR3 is 12 amino acids long. CDR3 sequence reads: CSVSTKTGELFF. The CDR3, as DNA: TGCAGCGTTTCAACGAAGACCGGGGAGCTCTTTTTT.

This clonotype was picked up many times. The chain joins TRBV30 to TRBJ1-1; D is undetermined. Germline V gene sequence: CDR1 GTSNPN, CDR2 SVGIG (reference sequence). The CDR3 is 13 amino acids. V was shortened by 4 bases and J by 1 base, with 10 bases between the two germline ends. The CDR3 region has the DNA TGTGCCTGGACGGTTTGGACGAACACTGAAGCTTTCTTT. As protein: CAWTVWTNTEAFF.

The chain employs TRBV7-6 and TRBJ2-7; D may be TRBD1 (5 bases). CDR3 length: 15 amino acids. With 5 bases removed from V and 2 bases from J, the gap between germline ends came to 16 bases. Germline loops: CDR1 SGHVS, CDR2 FNYEAQ. The CDR3, as DNA: TGTGCCAGCAGCAATTATAAAGGACAAGCCTACGAGCAGTACTTC. Its translation: CASSNYKGQAYEQYF.

In the case of this clonotype: An end of the junction differs from the germline gene, which may be a read error. The V and J genes are TRBV11-3 and TRBJ2-3, with D maybe TRBD2 (6 bases). The CDR3 runs 17 residues. Looked up from germline, CDR1 is SGHNT and CDR2 is YENEEA. CDR3 sequence (DNA): TGTGCCAGCAGCTTCTCCTCCGGGGGTCTAGGGGTGGATATGCAGTATTTT. This encodes CASSFSSGGLGVDMQYF.

The chain combines TRBV6-6 with TRBJ1-6; maybe TRBD1 (5 bases). V lost 7 bases to trimming and J lost 11 bases, with 18 bases between them. The CDR3 loop spans 14 amino acids. Germline loops: CDR1 MNHNY, CDR2 SVGAGI (reference sequence). CDR3 sequence reads: CASTHTRGSTPLHF. In nucleotides, the CDR3 is TGTGCCAGCACTCACACAAGGGGAAGTACACCCCTCCACTTT.

A note on this clonotype: At one boundary the junction diverges from the germline segment, which might be a read error. The V gene is TRBV5-6, the J gene TRBJ1-5, with TRBD1 matching over 9 bases. CDR1 SGHDT and CDR2 YYEEEE come from the germline V gene. The CDR3 loop spans 14 amino acids. CDR3 nucleotides: TGCGCCAACAGCTACGGACAGGGGAGTCAGCCCCAGCATTTT. This codes for CANSYGQGSQPQHF.

About this clonotype: It may be a read error: a sequence one base away is much more abundant. The chain has TRBV28 and TRBJ1-2; D perhaps matches TRBD1 (6 bases). The CDR3 covers 14 residues. Germline V gene data show CDR1 as MDHEN and CDR2 as SYDVKM. CDR3 sequence reads: CANSGRGGNYGYTF. The DNA of the CDR3 is TGTGCCAACAGTGGGAGGGGGGGGAACTATGGCTACACCTTC.